This T cell receptor beta chain appears in the sequencing data of a study of breast tumors, draining lymph nodes, adjacent tissues. Points from the study as a whole: Tumor repertoires ranked between lymph nodes and nontumor tissue in diversity, with V and J gene preferences. Luminal-like breast cancer showed significantly greater tumor-nontumor repertoire similarity than basal-like breast cancer did.

Breast cancer patients provided tissue from their axillary draining lymph nodes. As to this clonotype: As yet, its antigen is unknown.

Germline V CDR1 and CDR2: LGHNT, FRNRAP. The CDR3 spans 13 residues. V lost 3 bases to trimming and J lost 2 bases, with 7 bases between them. MiXCR, applied by TCRdb to the multiplex PCR reads, yields one record per CDR3 protein. The sample yields about 180,000 distinct CDR3 sequences, around a third seen once. V gene TRBV12-5 combines with J gene TRBJ2-5; the D is unclear. The specimen was axillary lymph node tissue. The clonotype originates from a female donor with breast cancer. Some clones in this sample may be carry-over from other donors' samples. The CDR3 spells CASGFLLQETQYF. Here the CDR3 DNA reads TGTGCTAGTGGTTTCTTGTTACAAGAGACCCAGTACTTC.